These 8 T cell receptor beta chains came from one sample sequenced in a study of blood T cell repertoires in COVID-19. Libraries were prepared by immunoSEQ multiplex PCR; TCRdb keeps only in-frame clonotypes and omits some of them. The profile shows 300,000 to 400,000 clones, about 90% of them singletons. The sample was peripheral blood. These receptors all stem from a woman in her thirties with COVID-19, enrolled during active disease.

The V and J genes are TRBV4-1 and TRBJ2-1; D uncertain. The CDR3 runs to 15 residues. The V gene's germline CDR1 is MGHRA and CDR2 YSYEKL. Trimming shortened V by 0 bases and J by 4 bases, and 10 bases separated the two germline ends. CDR3 nucleotides: TGCGCCAGCAGCCAAGACAACAATCCTTACAATGAGCAGTTCTTC. Translation: CASSQDNNPYNEQFF.

This chain joins TRBV6-5 and TRBJ1-2; 7 bases align to TRBD1. The CDR3 sequence is 15 residues long. Trimming at V came to 6 bases and at J to 2 bases, leaving 9 bases not matched to a gene. Germline loops: CDR1 MNHEY, CDR2 SVGAGI. The chain's CDR3 is CASSRLGTENYGYTF. In DNA form, the CDR3 reads TGTGCCAGCAGCCGACTGGGGACAGAGAACTATGGCTACACCTTC.

The chain couples TRBV6-5 to TRBJ1-1; D perhaps matches TRBD1 (6 bases). V was trimmed by 5 bases and J by 5 bases, leaving 18 bases between them. The CDR3 runs to 15 residues. From germline, CDR1 is MNHEY and CDR2 SVGAGI. The CDR3 loop is CASSKRQDKWTEAFF. The CDR3, as DNA: TGTGCCAGCAGTAAGCGACAGGACAAGTGGACTGAAGCTTTCTTT.

Details on this clone: The same CDR3 also results from other DNA sequences found in this sample. V is TRBV5-1 and J is TRBJ1-2; 8 bases are a match to TRBD1. V gave up 3 bases and J gave up 2 bases; unmatched junction bases: 6. This CDR3 region has 15 residues. CDR1 is SGHRS and CDR2 is YFSETQ in the germline V gene. CDR3 amino acids: CASSSDRGRNYGYTF. CDR3 bases: TGCGCCAGCAGCTCCGACAGGGGAAGGAACTATGGCTACACCTTC.

The chain couples TRBV6-2 or TRBV6-3 to TRBJ2-7, with D maybe TRBD1 (6 bases). Germline assignment: CDR1 MNHEY and CDR2 SVGEGT. This CDR3 spans 13 amino acids. Trimming removed 4 bases from V and 2 bases from J, with 9 bases in between. The CDR3: CASSWGTTYEQYV. The CDR3 nucleotides are TGTGCCAGCAGTTGGGGGACAACCTACGAGCAGTACGTC.

The V and J genes are TRBV11-3 and TRBJ1-1; no reliable D call. This CDR3 is built from 16 residues. The V end was cut by 1 base, the J end by 0 bases, with 12 bases between. Germline V gene sequence: CDR1 SGHNT, CDR2 YENEEA. DNA for the CDR3: TGTGCCAGCAGCTTAGGGGGAGGAAGGTTGAACACTGAAGCTTTCTTT. The encoded protein is CASSLGGGRLNTEAFF.

The chain is built from TRBV6-4 and TRBJ2-7; 9 bases agree with TRBD1. CDR1 is MRHNA, CDR2 SNTAGT, per germline. J was trimmed by 5 bases and V by 6 bases; bases with no gene match: 8. The CDR3 sequence is 14 residues long. The CDR3 DNA follows: TGTGCCAGCAGCACCGGGACAGGGTATCACGAGCAGTACGTC. Its translation: CASSTGTGYHEQYV.

The chain couples TRBV28 to TRBJ1-1; 8 nucleotides line up with TRBD1. CDR1 and CDR2 from the germline V gene are MDHEN and SYDVKM. The V gene end was trimmed by 2 bases and the J gene end by 4 bases; junction bases not matched to a gene: 6. This CDR3 is 15 amino acids long. CDR3 protein: CASSLQGAQRTEAFF. For the CDR3, the DNA is TGTGCCAGCAGTTTACAGGGGGCGCAGCGCACTGAAGCTTTCTTT.